This TCR beta chain appears in the sequencing data of a study of cytomegalovirus exposure and HLA in healthy donors. Germline CDR1 and CDR2: MNHEY and SVGAGI. The CDR3 runs 13 residues. V was clipped by 7 bases and J by 2 bases, with 12 bases between them. PCR involved 60 Vbeta and 13 Jbeta primers. Sequenced by immunoSEQ multiplex PCR; TCRdb stores in-frame clones only, minus some. Here the sample spans under 200,000 clones, less than 80% being singletons. This receptor was identified in a middle-aged woman in good health and CMV-seronegative. Sequencing was performed on PBMCs. The chain links TRBV6-5 to TRBJ2-7; D possibly corresponds to TRBD2 (6 bases). This CDR3 is CASTGTVPYEQYF. In nucleotides, the CDR3 is TGTGCCAGCACCGGGACTGTTCCCTACGAGCAGTACTTC.